This T cell receptor (beta chain) was obtained from a study of PD-L1 blockade in urothelial cancer. Study-wide background: Samples of blood were analyzed 3 weeks (second dose) and 6 weeks after treatment start.

Time point noted: pretreatment peripheral blood. Here immunoSEQ multiplex PCR was the method, and the copy in TCRdb shows in-frame clones only, minus some. The data show 90,000 or so clones, around 87% seen once. The sequences come from PBMCs, collected around atezolizumab (anti-PD-L1) treatment. This TCR was recovered from a man aged 55 to 70 with urothelial cancer.

CDR3 sequence reads: CASSKGHQPQHF. The DNA for the CDR3 is TGTGCCAGCAGCAAAGGGCATCAGCCCCAGCATTTT. The rearrangement uses TRBV21-1 and TRBJ1-5; no DNA check was done on the table's D call, TRBD1. TRBV21-1 represents a pseudogene. This CDR3 has 12 residues.